This is a list of T cell receptor beta chains from one sample in a study of molecular identifiers for immune sequencing clone quantification. TCRdb ran MiXCR on the PCR reads and lists one entry per CDR3 protein. The sample shows around 300,000 distinct CDR3 sequences, roughly 23% of them seen only once. Sequencing was done on a sample of naive CD8+ T cells from blood, with Jurkat cell RNA spiked in. These receptors originate from a human donor in good health. Some libraries in this study had Jurkat cell RNA spiked in. Each CDR3 is given with its conserved first and last residue. A D gene is named only where the DNA matches it firmly. Rows give clone size only sometimes, using once, few, many, or a class for an expanded clone.

v_gene,d_gene,j_gene,len,abundance,CDR3aa,CDR3nt
TRBV7-9,-,TRBJ1-5,12,many,CASSLDSQPQHF,TGTGCCAGCAGTCTAGACTCTCAGCCCCAGCATTTT
TRBV27,TRBD2,TRBJ2-7,12,many,CASSGGGYEQYF,TGTGCCAGCAGTGGGGGGGGCTACGAGCAGTACTTC
TRBV29-1,-,TRBJ2-3,15,many,CSVRGLAEFTDTQYF,TGCAGCGTTCGGGGATTGGCGGAATTCACAGATACGCAGTATTTT
TRBV7-9,TRBD2,TRBJ2-3,15,many,CASSYPGLAPDTQYF,TGTGCCAGCAGCTATCCGGGACTAGCGCCAGATACGCAGTATTTT
TRBV14,TRBD1,TRBJ2-2,16,once,CASSVYPGTGGGELFF,TGTGCCAGCAGCGTCTACCCTGGGACAGGGGGCGGGGAGCTGTTTTTT
TRBV27,-,TRBJ2-1,15,few,CASSWGPEMNNEQFF,TGTGCCAGCAGTTGGGGACCCGAAATGAACAATGAGCAGTTCTTC
TRBV29-1,-,TRBJ1-2,14,many,CSVLATDSNYGYTF,TGCAGCGTACTGGCTACCGATTCCAACTATGGCTACACCTTC
TRBV6-2/TRBV6-3,TRBD1,TRBJ1-4,14,-,CASSTGTVAEKLFF,TGTGCCAGCAGTACCGGGACAGTTGCTGAAAAACTGTTTTTT
TRBV13,-,TRBJ2-7,16,-,CASSSRPGTLAYEQYF,TGTGCCAGCAGCTCCCGGCCCGGGACACTTGCCTACGAGCAGTACTTC
TRBV19,-,TRBJ2-3,13,-,CASTLSGTDTQYF,TGTGCCAGTACCCTATCGGGGACAGATACGCAGTATTTT
TRBV5-1,-,TRBJ1-1,13,few,CASSLVPWGEAFF,TGCGCCAGCAGCTTGGTGCCCTGGGGTGAAGCTTTCTTT
TRBV10-3,-,TRBJ2-3,14,-,CATRRLGPDYTQYF,TGTGCCACCCGTCGGCTAGGGCCGGACTATACGCAGTATTTT
TRBV6-5,-,TRBJ1-1,13,-,CASSYLMNTEAFF,TGTGCCAGCAGTTACCTAATGAACACTGAAGCTTTCTTT
TRBV7-9,-,TRBJ2-1,12,few,CASSLSADEQFF,TGTGCCAGCAGCTTGAGTGCGGATGAGCAGTTCTTC
TRBV27,-,TRBJ1-3,16,-,CASTLVEGNSGNTIYF,TGTGCCAGCACCCTCGTGGAGGGCAACTCTGGAAACACCATATATTTT
TRBV9,-,TRBJ1-5,15,many,CASSATGSNNQPQHF,TGTGCCAGCAGCGCAACAGGGTCTAACAATCAGCCCCAGCATTTT
TRBV19,-,TRBJ2-3,16,-,CASSVAEGPGTDTQYF,TGTGCCAGTAGTGTTGCGGAAGGGCCAGGCACAGATACGCAGTATTTT
TRBV20-1,-,TRBJ2-7,14,many,CSAAPSLSSYEQYF,TGCAGTGCAGCCCCTAGCTTGAGCTCCTACGAGCAGTACTTC
TRBV3-1,-,TRBJ2-5,15,-,CASSQDLATQETQYF,TGTGCCAGCAGCCAAGATTTGGCGACCCAAGAGACCCAGTACTTC
TRBV7-3,TRBD1,TRBJ2-1,15,few,CASSLNRGLINEQFF,TGTGCCAGCAGCTTAAACAGGGGGCTAATTAATGAGCAGTTCTTC
TRBV6-2/TRBV6-3,-,TRBJ1-1,14,few,CASSYVGTNTEAFF,TGTGCCAGCAGTTATGTGGGGACCAACACTGAAGCTTTCTTT
TRBV10-3,-,TRBJ2-3,11,-,CAIKSADTQYF,TGTGCCATCAAGTCGGCGGATACGCAGTATTTT
TRBV9,-,TRBJ2-5,15,many,CASSLGQTVRETQYF,TGTGCCAGCAGCTTAGGACAGACCGTGAGAGAGACCCAGTACTTC
TRBV28,-,TRBJ2-2,17,-,CASSFPLRELNTGELFF,TGTGCCAGCAGTTTCCCCCTTCGGGAGCTTAACACCGGGGAGCTGTTTTTT
TRBV7-6,-,TRBJ2-3,14,many,CASSLAGATDTQYF,TGTGCCAGCAGCTTGGCAGGGGCTACGGATACGCAGTATTTT
TRBV7-9,-,TRBJ1-1,13,-,CASSPQWKSAALF,TGTGCCAGCAGCCCCCAGTGGAAGTCTGCCGCTCTCTTT
TRBV7-9,-,TRBJ2-1,16,few,CASSLVVRLSYNEQFF,TGTGCCAGCAGCTTAGTTGTCAGACTCTCCTACAATGAGCAGTTCTTC
TRBV10-2,-,TRBJ1-5,15,many,CASGTDGYSNQPQHF,TGCGCCAGCGGGACGGACGGGTATAGCAATCAGCCCCAGCATTTT
TRBV13,-,TRBJ2-2,12,few,CASNENTGELFF,TGTGCCAGCAACGAGAACACCGGGGAGCTGTTTTTT
TRBV27,-,TRBJ2-5,19,-,CASSPQAGRPLNLKETQYF,TGTGCCAGCAGTCCCCAGGCAGGGAGGCCCCTAAACTTAAAAGAGACCCAGTACTTC
TRBV6-5,-,TRBJ2-1,14,many,CASSPGTPYNEQFF,TGTGCCAGCAGTCCCGGGACTCCCTACAATGAGCAGTTCTTC
TRBV4-1,-,TRBJ2-1,14,many,CASSQVGYYNEQFF,TGCGCCAGCAGCCAAGTAGGTTATTACAATGAGCAGTTCTTC
TRBV27,-,TRBJ1-1,14,-,CASSPAGTGTEAFF,TGTGCCAGCAGTCCCGCTGGGACCGGCACTGAAGCTTTCTTT
TRBV13,-,TRBJ2-1,12,few,CASSVDSNEQFF,TGTGCCAGCAGCGTCGACTCGAATGAGCAGTTCTTC
TRBV25-1,-,TRBJ2-7,14,-,CARSVWPGRSAQYF,TGTGCCCGCAGTGTCTGGCCAGGGAGGTCCGCGCAGTACTTC
TRBV7-2,TRBD2,TRBJ2-5,16,few,CASSFAAGASQETQYF,TGTGCCAGCAGCTTCGCAGCGGGGGCCAGCCAAGAGACCCAGTACTTC
TRBV6-2/TRBV6-3,-,TRBJ2-5,13,many,CASSPGPRETQYF,TGTGCCAGCAGCCCAGGACCTCGAGAGACCCAGTACTTC
TRBV6-2/TRBV6-3,-,TRBJ2-7,13,many,CASSWAFPSEQYF,TGTGCCAGCAGTTGGGCCTTTCCCTCCGAGCAGTACTTC
TRBV6-1,-,TRBJ2-1,13,many,CAVLGDGYNEQFF,TGTGCCGTCCTCGGGGACGGATACAATGAGCAGTTCTTC
TRBV28,-,TRBJ2-7,18,-,CASSLDWTVTLSSYKQYF,TGTGCCAGCAGCCTAGATTGGACAGTCACGCTTTCGTCCTACAAGCAGTACTTC
TRBV3-2,-,TRBJ1-5,15,-,CASSQDKGASQPQHF,TGTGCCAGCAGCCAAGATAAAGGGGCGAGTCAGCCCCAGCATTTT
TRBV4-2,TRBD1,TRBJ2-7,15,few,CASSQVWDRTYEQYF,TGTGCCAGCAGCCAAGTGTGGGACAGAACCTACGAGCAGTACTTC
TRBV27,TRBD2,TRBJ2-2,17,few,CASSLGLAGAWAGELFF,TGTGCCAGCAGTTTGGGGCTAGCGGGAGCTTGGGCCGGGGAGCTGTTTTTT
TRBV3-1,TRBD1,TRBJ1-2,15,few,CASSQGTGRNYGYTF,TGTGCCAGCAGCCAAGGGACAGGGCGTAACTATGGCTACACCTTC
TRBV7-6,TRBD1,TRBJ2-3,16,-,CASSPRGDRETDMQYF,TGTGCCAGCAGCCCTAGAGGGGACAGAGAAACAGATATGCAGTATTTT